The 16 T cell receptor beta chains reported below all come from one sample, sequenced in a study of yellow fever vaccine responses in identical twins. TCRdb independently ran MiXCR on the RT-PCR reads; one entry per CDR3 protein. The sample comprises fewer than 5,000 distinct CDR3 sequences, approximately 83% of which are singletons, and approximately 2.6% rests with the top ten. The sample was T cells from blood (PBMCs), unsorted or a sorted subset (not recorded which), taken before or after yellow fever vaccination (not recorded which). These receptors all stem from a woman aged 18-29 years who received the yellow fever vaccine.

CDR3 in amino acids: CSATGIYEQYF. CDR3 DNA sequence: TGCAGCGCAACAGGGATCTACGAGCAGTACTTC. V is TRBV29-1 and J is TRBJ2-7, with a tentative D call TRBD1 (6 bases). Germline V lookup: CDR1 SQVTM, CDR2 ANQGSEA. With 7 bases removed from V and 3 bases from J, the gap between germline ends came to 10 bases. The CDR3 sequence is 11 residues long.

In DNA, the CDR3 is TGCAGCGTAGCCCACCAGAGGTACACTGAAGCTTTCTTT. This gives the protein CSVAHQRYTEAFF. This chain connects TRBV29-1 to TRBJ1-1; D unresolved. Trimming removed 6 bases from V and 3 bases from J, with 14 bases in between. This CDR3 has 13 amino acids. Germline CDR1 SQVTM, CDR2 ANQGSEA.

The chain employs TRBV6-5 and TRBJ2-7; possibly TRBD2 for D (6 bases). The CDR3 runs to 14 residues. Germline V lookup: CDR1 MNHEY, CDR2 SVGAGI. Trimming pared 4 bases from V and 1 base from J, leaving 11 bases between. CDR3 sequence: CASSSSGGSYEQYF. Here the CDR3 DNA reads TGTGCCAGCAGTTCATCCGGGGGATCCTACGAGCAGTACTTC.

The chain is built from TRBV11-2 and TRBJ2-3, with 8 bases lining up with TRBD2. The CDR3 is made up of 15 amino acids. J was trimmed by 2 bases and V by 2 bases; bases with no gene match: 3. Germline CDR1 is SGHAT and CDR2 is FQNNGV. The CDR3 bases are TGTGCCAGCAGCTTACCAGCGGGGGTCACAGATACGCAGTATTTT. It codes for CASSLPAGVTDTQYF.

The chain links TRBV11-2 to TRBJ2-7, with 11 positions matching TRBD1. CDR3 length equals 16 residues. Trimming cost V 4 bases and J 5 bases; bases outside gene matches: 10. Looked up from germline, CDR1 is SGHAT and CDR2 is FQNNGV. The CDR3 protein is CASSYSGTGGSDEQYF. The CDR3 DNA follows: TGTGCCAGCAGCTACTCCGGGACAGGGGGGTCCGACGAGCAGTACTTC. The whole variable domain, remainder taken from reference TRBV11-2 and TRBJ2-7, is EAGVAQSPRYKIIEKRQSVAFWCNPISGHATLYWYQQILGQGPKLLIQFQNNGVVDDSQLPKDRFSAERLKGVDSTLKIQPAKLEDSAVYLCASSYSGTGGSDEQYFGPGTRLTVT.

The chain couples TRBV20-1 to TRBJ2-3; 9 bases agree with TRBD2. V was clipped by 0 bases and J by 6 bases; unmatched bases: 7. Germline V gives CDR1 DFQATT, CDR2 SNEGSKA (reference sequence). This CDR3 is 15 amino acids long. For the CDR3, the DNA is TGCAGTGCTAGAGATTCTCAGCGGGGGGCCGATACGCAGTATTTT. Protein sequence: CSARDSQRGADTQYF.

The chain uses TRBV11-2 and TRBJ2-3; possibly TRBD1 for D (6 bases). Trimming pared 3 bases from V and 3 bases from J, leaving 16 bases between. This CDR3 region has 16 residues. CDR1 is SGHAT and CDR2 is FQNNGV in the germline V gene. The CDR3 spells CASSLERTVGTDTQYF. The CDR3 region has the DNA TGTGCCAGCAGCTTGGAACGGACAGTAGGAACAGATACGCAGTATTTT.

The chain links TRBV7-3 to TRBJ2-7; no clear D gene. CDR1 is SGHTA and CDR2 is FQGTGA in the germline V gene. Between the trimmed V and J ends, which lost 1 base and 0 bases, there was a span of 10 bases. The CDR3 runs 15 residues. For the CDR3, the DNA is TGTGCCAGCAGCTTAAGCACTTCCCACTCCTACGAGCAGTACTTC. Its translation: CASSLSTSHSYEQYF.

V and J are TRBV5-6 and TRBJ2-7, with 7 nucleotides matching TRBD1. The CDR3 length is 15 residues. From germline, CDR1 is SGHDT and CDR2 YYEEEE. The trim removed 0 bases at V and 4 bases at J, leaving 7 bases unmatched. The CDR3 nucleotides are TGTGCCAGCAGCTTGGAGACAGGGAGTCCGTACGAGCAGTACTTC. Its protein product is CASSLETGSPYEQYF.

This sequence joins TRBV6-1 and TRBJ1-2, with 9 positions matching TRBD1. CDR1 and CDR2 (germline): MNHNS, SASEGT. V gave up 5 bases and J gave up 8 bases; unmatched junction bases: 6. This CDR3 has 13 amino acids. As DNA, the CDR3 is TGTGCCAGCAGTACACAGGGGGCTGGCGGCTACACCTTC. Residues: CASSTQGAGGYTF.

The chain employs TRBV2 and TRBJ2-5, with a weak D call TRBD1 (5 bases). V shed 3 bases and J shed 0 bases, with 11 bases lying between them. CDR3 length: 15 amino acids. Germline loops: CDR1 SNHLY, CDR2 FYNNEI. Here the CDR3 DNA reads TGTGCCAGCAGTGATTTAGACAGATACCAAGAGACCCAGTACTTC. Protein sequence: CASSDLDRYQETQYF.

The V and J genes are TRBV4-1 and TRBJ2-7; 7 bases map to TRBD1. The CDR3 covers 16 residues. Germline assignment: CDR1 MGHRA and CDR2 YSYEKL. The J segment lost 4 bases and the V segment lost 0 bases, leaving 9 bases of the junction unmatched. CDR3 region: CASSQDQNRGRYEQYF. For the CDR3, the DNA is TGCGCCAGCAGCCAAGATCAGAACAGGGGAAGATACGAGCAGTACTTC.

This chain links TRBV11-1 with TRBJ2-1; D is perhaps TRBD1 (5 bases). In germline, CDR1 is SGHAT, CDR2 FQDESV (reference sequence). The CDR3 totals 13 residues. Deletions cut 6 bases from V and 5 bases from J, with 11 bases between. The CDR3 DNA reads TGTGCCAGCAGATTTGGGGCAGACAATGAGCAGTTCTTC. As protein: CASRFGADNEQFF.

This chain links TRBV2 with TRBJ2-1; possibly TRBD1 for D (6 bases). Germline-derived CDR1 and CDR2 are SNHLY and FYNNEI. The V end lost 6 bases, the J end lost 2 bases, and 8 bases lay between the germline ends. CDR3 length: 13 amino acids. Here the CDR3 DNA reads TGTGCCAGCAGACGGGACACCTACAATGAGCAGTTCTTC. Protein product: CASRRDTYNEQFF.

V gene TRBV7-2 combines with J gene TRBJ2-7; the D is unclear. Germline V gives CDR1 SGHTA, CDR2 FQGNSA. CDR3 length: 13 residues. V lost 3 bases to trimming and J lost 2 bases, with 8 bases between them. The CDR3 loop is CASSFGMAYEQYF. CDR3 in DNA: TGTGCCAGCAGCTTCGGCATGGCCTACGAGCAGTACTTC.

This chain links TRBV20-1 with TRBJ2-4; D is uncertain. CDR1 is DFQATT, CDR2 SNEGSKA, per germline (reference sequence). Trimming shortened V by 7 bases and J by 9 bases, and 19 bases separated the two germline ends. There are 13 residues in the CDR3. Here the CDR3 reads CSVLSGDWGIQYF. The CDR3, as DNA: TGCAGTGTCCTTTCTGGGGATTGGGGCATTCAGTACTTC.